One sample yielded the 18 T cell receptor beta chains listed below, sequenced in a study of T cell changes during pregnancy in multiple sclerosis. Method: immunoSEQ multiplex PCR; TCRdb's copy keeps in-frame clones and lacks some. The table lists some 42,000 clones, 87% of them singletons, with under 1% in the top ten. Sequences were derived from CD4+ T cells from peripheral blood mononuclear cells, sampled after pregnancy. All receptors derive from a female donor with multiple sclerosis, enrolled in a pregnancy study.

The chain recombines TRBV18 with TRBJ2-3; 13 bases map to TRBD2. CDR3 size: 16 residues. Germline CDR1 and CDR2: KGHSH and LQKENI. Unmatched junction bases numbered 4, after V lost 4 bases and J lost 3 bases. CDR3 residues: CASSQGLAGNTDTQYF. In DNA form, the CDR3 reads TGTGCCAGCTCACAGGGACTAGCGGGGAATACAGATACGCAGTATTTT.

The V call is TRBV19, the J call TRBJ1-5, with D tentatively TRBD1 (5 bases). Germline values: CDR1 LNHDA, CDR2 SQIVND (reference sequence). Trimming took 1 base from V and 7 from J, leaving 8 bases between them. CDR3 length equals 13 residues. This CDR3 is CASSIGGPQPQHF. In nucleotides, the CDR3 is TGTGCCAGTAGTATAGGGGGCCCCCAGCCCCAGCATTTT.

The chain links TRBV7-9 to TRBJ1-1; the D gene is possibly TRBD1 (6 bases). V lost 3 bases and J 2 bases, leaving 13 bases between the germline ends. The germline V gene has CDR1 SEHNR and CDR2 FQNEAQ (reference sequence). The CDR3 is 15 amino acids. The CDR3 DNA follows: TGTGCCAGCAGCTTCGGGACAAATTCTAACACTGAAGCTTTCTTT. Amino acids: CASSFGTNSNTEAFF.

This clone was detected once. The chain joins TRBV19 to TRBJ1-5; 7 bases agree with TRBD1. J gave up 3 bases and V 2 bases, and 10 bases lay outside the gene matches. CDR3 size: 17 residues. Germline V gene lookup returns CDR1 LNHDA and CDR2 SQIVND (reference sequence). The CDR3 reads CASSILGATGSNQPQHF. The CDR3 DNA follows: TGTGCCAGTAGTATACTGGGAGCGACAGGGTCCAATCAGCCCCAGCATTTT.

The chain has TRBV5-1 and TRBJ1-2, with TRBD1 matching over 10 bases. V dropped 2 bases and J dropped 3; count of bases not matched to a gene: 10. The germline gives CDR1 SGHRS, CDR2 YFSETQ. There are 17 residues in the CDR3. The CDR3 reads CASSLNPPGQGYYGYTF. CDR3 nucleotides: TGCGCCAGCAGCTTAAATCCCCCGGGACAGGGGTACTATGGCTACACCTTC.

The chain recombines TRBV6-5 with TRBJ1-2; 9 bases match TRBD1. Germline CDR1 and CDR2: MNHEY and SVGAGI. V lost 6 bases, J lost 1 base, and 6 bases stayed unmatched. The CDR3 length is 15 residues. This chain's CDR3 is CASSPRQGGNYGYTF. The DNA for the CDR3 is TGTGCCAGCAGCCCCCGACAGGGGGGTAACTATGGCTACACCTTC.

The chain links TRBV6-1 to TRBJ1-5; 8 bases map to TRBD1. This CDR3 comprises 16 residues. The V segment lost 2 bases and the J segment 9 bases; nucleotides outside the gene matches: 12. In germline, CDR1 is MNHNS, CDR2 SASEGT. This CDR3 reads CASSEYTGGLLRPQHF. Here the CDR3 DNA reads TGTGCCAGCAGTGAATACACAGGGGGTCTCCTCCGGCCCCAGCATTTT.

V is TRBV5-1 and J is TRBJ1-1; 9 nucleotides align to TRBD1. CDR1 and CDR2 from the germline V gene are SGHRS and YFSETQ. The CDR3 spans 12 residues. V lost 5 bases, J lost 11 bases, and 7 bases stayed unmatched. DNA for the CDR3: TGCGCCAGCAGACAGGGGACAGGGAGGGCTTTCTTT. Residues: CASRQGTGRAFF.

The chain carries TRBV12-5 and TRBJ2-3; 13 bases line up with TRBD2. V lost 4 bases and J lost 4; bases outside the gene matches: 5. The CDR3 sequence is 16 residues long. The V gene's germline CDR1 is LGHNT and CDR2 FRNRAP. The CDR3 reads CASGSGLAGAADTQYF. DNA for the CDR3: TGTGCTAGTGGTTCCGGACTAGCGGGGGCTGCAGATACGCAGTATTTT.

V and J are TRBV7-2 and TRBJ1-4, with D possibly matching TRBD1 (5 bases). Germline CDR1 reads SGHTA; CDR2 reads FQGNSA. The CDR3 loop spans 15 amino acids. V was shortened by 1 base and J by 5 bases, with 11 bases between the two germline ends. This CDR3 reads CASSLEWGGNEKLFF. CDR3 in DNA: TGTGCCAGCAGCTTAGAGTGGGGGGGAAATGAAAAACTGTTTTTT. The full variable domain, completed using reference TRBV7-2 and TRBJ1-4, is GAGVSQSPSNKVTEKGKDVELRCDPISGHTALYWYRQSLGQGLEFLIYFQGNSAPDKSGLPSDRFSAERTGGSVSTLTIQRTQQEDSAVYLCASSLEWGGNEKLFFGSGTQLSVL.

V gene TRBV9 combines with J gene TRBJ1-4; D might be TRBD1 (5 bases). The CDR3 has 15 amino acids. Trimming took off 2 bases at V and 1 base at J, with 9 bases between the two ends. CDR1 is SGDLS, CDR2 YYNGEE, per germline. The CDR3, as DNA: TGTGCCAGCAGCGTTGGTCAGGGAACTAATGAAAAACTGTTTTTT. Its translation is CASSVGQGTNEKLFF.

This sequence joins TRBV2 and TRBJ2-1; 9 bases match TRBD2. This CDR3 spans 15 amino acids. Germline CDR1 reads SNHLY; CDR2 reads FYNNEI. The trim removed 2 bases at V and 4 bases at J, leaving 3 bases unmatched. The CDR3: CASSELAGAYNEQFF. The CDR3 DNA reads TGTGCCAGCAGTGAATTAGCGGGGGCGTACAATGAGCAGTTCTTC.

This clone occurred once. This chain joins TRBV6-1 and TRBJ1-5; D is unclear. The CDR3 runs to 17 residues. V was shortened by 3 bases and J by 3 bases, with 18 bases between the two germline ends. Per germline, CDR1 MNHNS and CDR2 SASEGT. In nucleotides, the CDR3 is TGTGCCAGCAGTGATTGGGCAGCGAGGGCAAACAATCAGCCCCAGCATTTT. This encodes CASSDWAARANNQPQHF.

V usage is TRBV30 and J usage is TRBJ2-1; TRBD2 agrees at 9 bases. This CDR3 is 15 amino acids long. V lost 1 base to trimming and J lost 4 bases; unmatched junction nucleotides: 5. The germline CDR1 and CDR2 sequences are GTSNPN and SVGIG (reference sequence). The DNA of the CDR3 is TGTGCCTGGAGTGGGCGGGGGGGCCTATACAATGAGCAGTTCTTC. Translation gives CAWSGRGGLYNEQFF.

The CDR3 bases are TGTGCCAGCAGTGAATTACGGGGAGTAGGAGAGACCCAGTACTTC. Translating it yields CASSELRGVGETQYF. The chain joins TRBV2 to TRBJ2-5, with D possibly being TRBD2 (5 bases). Trimming took 2 bases from V and 4 from J, leaving 14 bases between them. CDR3 length equals 15 residues. The germline gives CDR1 SNHLY, CDR2 FYNNEI.

The chain combines TRBV4-1 with TRBJ1-1; D gene ambiguous. In germline, CDR1 is MGHRA, CDR2 YSYEKL. Deletions cut 1 base from V and 7 bases from J, with 16 bases between. This CDR3 has 15 amino acids. This chain's CDR3 is CASSQGGRGPREAFF. CDR3 sequence (DNA): TGCGCCAGCAGCCAAGGCGGTCGCGGTCCTCGTGAAGCTTTCTTT.

V gene TRBV9 combines with J gene TRBJ2-1; TRBD2 agrees at 7 bases. The germline V gene encodes CDR1 SGDLS and CDR2 YYNGEE. The CDR3 extends over 16 amino acids. V was clipped by 7 bases and J by 4 bases; unmatched bases: 14. The CDR3 DNA sequence: TGTGCCAGCGGGGGGGACCTCTTTGGGGCTTACAATGAGCAGTTCTTC. Translating gives CASGGDLFGAYNEQFF.

The chain links TRBV27 to TRBJ1-2; D remains ambiguous. Germline-derived CDR1 and CDR2 are MNHEY and SMNVEV (reference sequence). The CDR3 runs 16 residues. V was cut by 4 bases and J by 3 bases, with 18 bases left in between. The CDR3 region is CASSSNSRGRDYGYTF. For the CDR3, the DNA is TGTGCCAGCAGTTCAAATAGCCGGGGTCGCGACTATGGCTACACCTTC.